Listed here are 22 T cell receptor beta chains from one sample, sequenced in a study of PD-1 blockade in mismatch repair-deficient tumors. TCRdb's copy holds only in-frame clones and misses some; the assay was immunoSEQ multiplex PCR. Of roughly 84,000 clones listed, over 70% are singletons. The input for sequencing was peripheral blood, taken 12 weeks after starting pembrolizumab. Source of these receptors: an adult with mismatch repair-deficient cancer.

The J gene is TRBJ1-4, the V gene TRBV2, with D possibly matching TRBD1 (5 bases). The length of the CDR3 is 11 residues. From germline, CDR1 is SNHLY and CDR2 FYNNEI. V lost 7 bases, J lost 13 bases, and 13 bases lay in between. As DNA, the CDR3 is TGTGCCAGCAAAGACGGGGGGGTACTGTTTTTT. As protein: CASKDGGVLFF. The full variable domain, its missing parts supplied by reference TRBV2 and TRBJ1-4, is EPEVTQTPSHQVTQMGQEVILRCVPISNHLYFYWYRQILGQKVEFLVSFYNNEISEKSEIFDDQFSVERPDGSNFTLKIRSTKLEDSAMYFCASKDGGVLFFGSGTQLSVL.

The chain combines TRBV5-1 with TRBJ2-1; 10 nucleotides align to TRBD2. The CDR3 is made up of 15 amino acids. V gave up 0 bases and J gave up 6 bases; unmatched junction bases: 3. In germline, CDR1 is SGHRS, CDR2 YFSETQ. The CDR3 DNA sequence: TGCGCCAGCAGCTTGGCCGTAGCGGGAGGCAATGAGCAGTTCTTC. Its protein is CASSLAVAGGNEQFF.

This chain connects TRBV4-1 to TRBJ2-1, with TRBD2 matching over 13 bases. V lost 3 bases and J lost 5; bases outside the gene matches: 4. The CDR3 totals 16 residues. The germline gives CDR1 MGHRA, CDR2 YSYEKL. The CDR3 DNA sequence: TGCGCCAGCAGCCATGCGGGACTAGCGGGGAACAATGAGCAGTTCTTC. The encoded protein is CASSHAGLAGNNEQFF.

The CDR3 loop is CASSVGGTGGDGYTF. The CDR3 region has the DNA TGTGCCAGCAGCGTAGGCGGGACAGGGGGAGATGGCTACACCTTC. This chain uses TRBV9 with TRBJ1-2; TRBD1 agrees at 11 bases. Germline trimming cut 0 bases from V and 6 bases from J; bases unmatched to any gene: 4. This CDR3 region has 15 residues. Germline-derived CDR1 and CDR2 are SGDLS and YYNGEE. The variable domain in full, completed from reference TRBV9 and TRBJ1-2, reads DSGVTQTPKHLITATGQRVTLRCSPRSGDLSVYWYQQSLDQGLQFLIQYYNGEERAKGNILERFSAQQFPDLHSELNLSSLELGDSALYFCASSVGGTGGDGYTFGSGTRLTVV.

The CDR3: CASSSEASGTGNNEQFF. The CDR3 DNA follows: TGTGCCAGCAGCTCAGAAGCTAGCGGGACGGGGAACAATGAGCAGTTCTTC. The rearrangement uses TRBV7-9 and TRBJ2-1, with 9 bases matching TRBD2. Trimming at V came to 4 bases and at J to 5 bases, leaving 12 bases not matched to a gene. Germline-derived CDR1 and CDR2 are SEHNR and FQNEAQ (reference sequence). The CDR3 is 17 residues long. The full variable domain, rest sourced from reference TRBV7-9 and TRBJ2-1, is DTGVSQNPRHKITKRGQNVTFRCDPISEHNRLYWYRQTLGQGPEFLTYFQNEAQLEKSRLLSDRFSAERPKGSFSTLEIQRTEQGDSAMYLCASSSEASGTGNNEQFFGPGTRLTVL.

This chain links TRBV5-1 with TRBJ2-3, with TRBD2 matching over 12 bases. Germline V gene sequence: CDR1 SGHRS, CDR2 YFSETQ. V shed 0 bases and J 0 bases; nucleotides not matched to a gene: 8. The CDR3 runs 19 residues. This CDR3 reads CASSLEPSGRGASTDTQYF. The DNA of the CDR3 is TGCGCCAGCAGCTTGGAACCTAGCGGGAGGGGAGCTAGCACAGATACGCAGTATTTT. The variable domain in full, with the rest retrieved from reference TRBV5-1 and TRBJ2-3, is KAGVTQTPRYLIKTRGQQVTLSCSPISGHRSVSWYQQTPGQGLQFLFEYFSETQRNKGNFPGRFSGRQFSNSRSEMNVSTLELGDSALYLCASSLEPSGRGASTDTQYFGPGTRLTVL.

This clone has only one observation. The V call is TRBV27, the J call TRBJ2-5; 10 positions agree with TRBD1. The CDR3 has 14 amino acids. The ends lost 4 bases at V and 2 bases at J; junction bases unmatched: 1. Germline V lookup: CDR1 MNHEY, CDR2 SMNVEV (reference sequence). CDR3 residues: CASSSDRGQETQYF. The CDR3 nucleotides read TGTGCCAGCAGTTCGGACAGGGGGCAAGAGACCCAGTACTTC.

This chain uses TRBV7-9 with TRBJ1-2; the D is unclear. The V end was cut by 6 bases, the J end by 0 bases, with 17 bases between. The germline V gene encodes CDR1 SEHNR and CDR2 FQNEAQ (reference sequence). The CDR3 extends over 16 amino acids. CDR3 sequence reads: CASSSEGRAANYGYTF. In DNA form, the CDR3 reads TGTGCCAGCAGTTCAGAGGGTCGGGCAGCTAACTATGGCTACACCTTC.

The rearrangement links TRBV5-5 to TRBJ1-3, with TRBD1 identical over 7 bases. V dropped 4 bases and J dropped 3; count of bases not matched to a gene: 10. Germline V gives CDR1 SGHKS, CDR2 YYEKEE (reference sequence). The CDR3 is 16 amino acids. CDR3 amino acids: CASSPTGVGVGNTIYF. CDR3 nucleotide sequence: TGTGCCAGCAGCCCCACAGGGGTTGGTGTTGGAAACACCATATATTTT.

This chain links TRBV7-9 with TRBJ1-2; TRBD1 might be the D (5 bases). This CDR3 has 14 residues. V was clipped by 3 bases and J by 4 bases, with 12 bases between them. Germline V gives CDR1 SEHNR, CDR2 FQNEAQ (reference sequence). The CDR3 sequence is CASSLGQGGYGYTF. CDR3 nucleotides: TGTGCCAGCAGCTTGGGTCAGGGAGGCTATGGCTACACCTTC.

The V call is TRBV27, the J call TRBJ2-5, with TRBD2 matching over 12 bases. Germline V lookup: CDR1 MNHEY, CDR2 SMNVEV (reference sequence). Losses at the gene ends were 5 bases for V and 4 bases for J; bases not matched to a gene: 8. The CDR3 totals 16 residues. The CDR3 region has the DNA TGTGCCAGCAGTCCACAGACTAGCGGGAGAGTAGAGACCCAGTACTTC. As protein: CASSPQTSGRVETQYF.

The rearrangement links TRBV14 to TRBJ2-1, with TRBD2 matching over 7 bases. The CDR3 consists of 12 residues. The germline V gene encodes CDR1 SGHDN and CDR2 FVKESK. Trimming at V came to 6 bases and at J to 9 bases, leaving 5 bases not matched to a gene. The CDR3 DNA is TGTGCCAGCAGTAAAAGGGAGGGTGAGCAGTTCTTC. Translated: CASSKREGEQFF.

This chain uses TRBV30 with TRBJ1-1; D remains ambiguous. This CDR3 comprises 12 residues. V lost 4 bases, J lost 3 bases, and 9 bases lay in between. Germline V gene data show CDR1 as GTSNPN and CDR2 as SVGIG (reference sequence). Here the CDR3 reads CAWIREDTEAFF. The CDR3 region has the DNA TGTGCCTGGATTAGGGAGGACACTGAAGCTTTCTTT.

The rearrangement links TRBV6-1 to TRBJ1-1; D not resolved. V lost 6 bases and J lost 1, with 9 bases in between. The CDR3 sequence is 13 residues long. Germline V gene lookup returns CDR1 MNHNS and CDR2 SASEGT. In DNA form, the CDR3 reads TGTGCCAGCAGGGGCTCACAGAACACTGAAGCTTTCTTT. Residues: CASRGSQNTEAFF.

This clone was picked up a small number of times. V and J are TRBV30 and TRBJ1-1; D ambiguous. The CDR3 contains 13 residues. The germline V gene encodes CDR1 GTSNPN and CDR2 SVGIG (reference sequence). Trimming cost V 3 bases and J 1 base, with 9 bases left between them. The CDR3, as DNA: TGTGCCTGGAGCTTAGGAGGGAACACTGAAGCTTTCTTT. It specifies CAWSLGGNTEAFF.

The gene calls are TRBV4-3 and TRBJ2-7, with D unclear. Germline-derived CDR1 and CDR2 are LGHNA and YSLEER. V lost 0 bases and J 0 bases, leaving 12 bases between the germline ends. This CDR3 contains 16 residues. The CDR3 protein is CASSQDRQISSYEQYF. CDR3 in DNA: TGCGCCAGCAGCCAAGATCGGCAGATTAGCTCCTACGAGCAGTACTTC.

This clone came up a few times. The chain combines TRBV27 with TRBJ2-7; D call uncertain. V lost 7 bases to trimming and J lost 3 bases, with 16 bases between them. The CDR3 has 14 amino acids. Germline V gene lookup returns CDR1 MNHEY and CDR2 SMNVEV (reference sequence). CDR3 sequence (DNA): TGTGCCAGCATTAAACACGGAGTAGGCTACGAGCAGTACTTC. This encodes CASIKHGVGYEQYF.

The chain uses TRBV4-3 and TRBJ2-3; 10 positions match TRBD2. The V gene's germline CDR1 is LGHNA and CDR2 YSLEER. V gave up 2 bases and J gave up 6 bases; unmatched junction bases: 5. CDR3 length: 15 residues. The chain's CDR3 is CASSQSGRAPDTQYF. The CDR3 coding sequence is TGCGCCAGCAGCCAAAGCGGGAGGGCCCCCGATACGCAGTATTTT.

V usage is TRBV29-1 and J usage is TRBJ2-7, with D unclear. The CDR3 spans 13 residues. Germline values: CDR1 SQVTM, CDR2 ANQGSEA. V lost 3 bases, J lost 3 bases, and 12 bases lay in between. CDR3 coding DNA: TGCAGCGTTGATGGCGGTACCCGCTACGAGCAGTACTTC. Its protein is CSVDGGTRYEQYF.

The chain recombines TRBV25-1 with TRBJ2-3; D ambiguous. This CDR3 has 13 residues. Trimming removed 5 bases at V and 5 bases at J, with 11 bases between. Germline CDR1 MGHDK, CDR2 SYGVNS. CDR3 sequence reads: CASSPTLRDTQYF. CDR3 nucleotides: TGTGCCAGCAGTCCTACTCTTCGAGATACGCAGTATTTT.

CDR3 protein: CASSDEPGVQPQHF. CDR3 bases: TGTGCCAGCAGTGACGAGCCGGGGGTTCAGCCCCAGCATTTT. The V and J genes are TRBV6-4 and TRBJ1-5; D possibly corresponds to TRBD1 (5 bases). The germline V gene encodes CDR1 MRHNA and CDR2 SNTAGT. V lost 2 bases to trimming and J lost 6 bases, with 11 bases between them. The CDR3 is 14 amino acids.

The CDR3 DNA reads as TGTGCCAGCAGGAATTTGATGAACACTGAAGCTTTCTTT. This codes for CASRNLMNTEAFF. The V and J genes are TRBV27 and TRBJ1-1, with unresolved D. The CDR3 covers 13 residues. The V end lost 6 bases, the J end lost 0 bases, and 8 bases lay between the germline ends. CDR1 and CDR2 from the germline V gene are MNHEY and SMNVEV (reference sequence).